Following are 24 T cell receptor beta chains from one sample sequenced in a study of T-cell reconstitution after alpha-beta-depleted transplantation in children (dated by TCRdb to about 2016). Taken with the paper, the label for treatment or condition translates to: allogeneic hematopoietic cell transplantation with graft depleted of TCRalphabeta T cells and CD19 B cells. Libraries were prepared through PCR. Instrument on record: Illumina HiSeq 2500. TCR library preparation used molecular barcoding, with unique molecular identifiers applied to normalize quantification of the TCRbeta repertoire. The public reads were reanalyzed by TCRdb: fastp trimming at Q25, MiXCR alignment, in-frame beta chains only. Each entry merges the rows of one CDR3 protein and shows their most common DNA and genes. Present in this sample are around 600,000 distinct CDR3 sequences, approximately 22% of which were seen just once. In total, the top ten clones hold less than 15% of the sample.

Material: PBMCs, mostly from graft donor cells, obtained 360 days after TCRalphabeta/CD19-depleted stem cell transplant. These TCRs come from a boy under two years old who had a stem cell transplant for acute myeloid leukemia, so the T cells may come from the graft donor.

The chain recombines TRBV5-1 with TRBJ2-7, with D possibly matching TRBD2 (6 bases). Germline V lookup: CDR1 SGHRS, CDR2 YFSETQ. This CDR3 is built from 14 residues. The V gene lost 2 bases and the J gene lost 2 bases, with 11 bases spanning the gap. The CDR3 DNA reads as TGCGCCAGCAGCTTACTAGCCAAAACCTACGAGCAGTACTTC. It codes for CASSLLAKTYEQYF.

The table lists this clonotype with many counts. The J gene is TRBJ1-2, the V gene TRBV20-1, with D possibly being TRBD1 (5 bases). The CDR3 loop spans 13 amino acids. CDR1 and CDR2 from the germline V gene are DFQATT and SNEGSKA (reference sequence). Trimming took 6 bases from V and 4 from J, leaving 15 bases between them. Here the CDR3 DNA reads TGCAGTGCCCAGGGACCTTTAAGCTATGGCTACACCTTC. It translates to CSAQGPLSYGYTF.

This clonotype has ten or more counts. This chain links TRBV7-3 with TRBJ1-1; TRBD1 is a possible D gene (6 bases). The germline V and J ends were trimmed by 4 bases and 4 bases, with 13 bases remaining between them. There are 14 residues in the CDR3. Germline assignment: CDR1 SGHTA and CDR2 FQGTGA. CDR3 in amino acids: CASSSQGGRTEAFF. CDR3 in DNA: TGTGCCAGCAGCTCACAGGGAGGTCGCACTGAAGCTTTCTTT.

The chain employs TRBV7-8 and TRBJ2-3; TRBD2 matches 11 bases. The CDR3 loop spans 16 amino acids. Germline V gene lookup returns CDR1 SGHVS and CDR2 FQNEAQ. V shed 5 bases, J shed 6 bases, and the junction held 10 bases outside the gene matches. The CDR3 is CASSPRSGGGSDTQYF. CDR3 nucleotides: TGTGCCAGCAGCCCCCGTAGCGGGGGGGGATCGGATACGCAGTATTTT.

This clonotype was recorded many times. This chain links TRBV7-8 with TRBJ2-7, with D tentatively TRBD1 (6 bases). The CDR3 has 16 amino acids. The germline V gene has CDR1 SGHVS and CDR2 FQNEAQ. The V gene lost 5 bases and the J gene lost 4 bases, with 21 bases spanning the gap. In DNA form, the CDR3 reads TGTGCCAGCAGCGCACAGGGACCACAATCCGATTACGAGCAGTACTTC. It codes for CASSAQGPQSDYEQYF. Full variable domain (outside the CDR3, taken from reference TRBV7-8 and TRBJ2-7): GAGVSQSPRYKVAKRGQDVALRCDPISGHVSLFWYQQALGQGPEFLTYFQNEAQLDKSGLPSDRFFAERPEGSVSTLKIQRTQQEDSAVYLCASSAQGPQSDYEQYFGPGTRLTVT.

This clonotype was recorded once. V and J are TRBV11-2 and TRBJ1-1, with D perhaps TRBD1 (6 bases). The germline gives CDR1 SGHAT, CDR2 FQNNGV. The CDR3 has 16 residues. Trimming took off 0 bases at V and 0 bases at J, with 11 bases between the two ends. The CDR3 protein is CASSLDMGAMNTEAFF. The CDR3, as DNA: TGTGCCAGCAGCTTAGATATGGGGGCAATGAACACTGAAGCTTTCTTT.

This chain links TRBV6-1 with TRBJ2-1; D is undetermined. Germline V gene lookup returns CDR1 MNHNS and CDR2 SASEGT. The CDR3 spans 11 residues. Trimming shortened V by 7 bases and J by 9 bases, and 10 bases separated the two germline ends. This chain's CDR3 is CASISLFEQFF. The CDR3 nucleotides read TGTGCCAGCATTTCCCTTTTTGAGCAGTTCTTC.

This clonotype was detected only a few times. V and J are TRBV6-5 and TRBJ1-6; tentative D call: TRBD1 (5 bases). The CDR3 covers 14 residues. Germline CDR1 is MNHEY and CDR2 is SVGAGI. V was cut by 0 bases and J by 9 bases, with 9 bases left in between. CDR3: CASSYSAGFSPLHF. The CDR3 bases are TGTGCCAGCAGTTACTCAGCAGGGTTTTCACCCCTCCACTTT.

V is TRBV9 and J is TRBJ1-5; D remains unclear. This CDR3 comprises 15 residues. Germline V gene sequence: CDR1 SGDLS, CDR2 YYNGEE. The V gene lost 0 bases and the J gene lost 1 base, with 8 bases spanning the gap. The CDR3 nucleotides are TGTGCCAGCAGCGTAGATACCGGGAGCAATCAGCCCCAGCATTTT. It yields the protein CASSVDTGSNQPQHF.

This clonotype has a count of ten or more. This chain uses TRBV20-1 with TRBJ2-7; 9 positions match TRBD2. Trimming removed 2 bases from V and 1 base from J; junction bases left unmatched: 9. CDR3 size: 16 residues. Germline-derived CDR1 and CDR2 are DFQATT and SNEGSKA (reference sequence). DNA for the CDR3: TGCAGTGCTAGACTAGCGGGGAGGATTGGATCCTACGAGCAGTACTTC. As protein: CSARLAGRIGSYEQYF.

The chain joins TRBV7-9 to TRBJ1-1; no reliable D call. Deletions cut 5 bases from V and 0 bases from J, with 16 bases between. There are 16 residues in the CDR3. CDR1 is SEHNR and CDR2 is FQNEAQ in the germline V gene (reference sequence). The CDR3 sequence is CASSPRAGGMNTEAFF. The CDR3 DNA is TGTGCCAGCAGCCCGAGGGCAGGAGGGATGAACACTGAAGCTTTCTTT.

The CDR3 sequence: CASSLDWGFNQPQHF. Here the CDR3 DNA reads TGTGCCAGCAGCTTAGATTGGGGATTCAATCAGCCCCAGCATTTT. This chain uses TRBV11-2 with TRBJ1-5; the D is unclear. V lost 0 bases and J 3 bases, leaving 9 bases between the germline ends. CDR1 SGHAT and CDR2 FQNNGV come from the germline V gene. CDR3 size: 15 residues.

This clonotype has a handful of counts. The V and J genes are TRBV12-3 or TRBV12-4 and TRBJ2-7; TRBD2 matches 10 bases. V lost 1 base and J lost 3; bases outside the gene matches: 6. The CDR3 loop spans 16 amino acids. In nucleotides, the CDR3 is TGTGCCAGCAGTTTAGAGGGGACTAGCGTGAACTACGAGCAGTACTTC. It specifies CASSLEGTSVNYEQYF.

This clonotype occurred a few times. Because the CDR3's place on the DNA is in doubt, the DNA is left out and the CDR3 is given as listed by TCRdb. The genes are TRBV7-5 and TRBJ2-7; the table assigns TRBD2, which was not confirmed against the DNA. TRBV7-5 is tagged as a pseudogene. Ends included, the CDR3 has 19 residues. CDR3 region: CISVSEAYLCGGALYEQYV.

V usage is TRBV20-1 and J usage is TRBJ2-1; 14 bases fit TRBD2. V trimming: 4 bases; J trimming: 4 bases; junction bases outside the gene matches: 3. CDR3 length: 15 amino acids. Germline values: CDR1 DFQATT, CDR2 SNEGSKA (reference sequence). The CDR3 loop is CSATRLAGGYNEQFF. CDR3 in DNA: TGCAGTGCTACCCGACTAGCGGGGGGGTACAATGAGCAGTTCTTC.

The rearrangement joins TRBV4-1 to TRBJ1-1; 7 bases align to TRBD1. CDR3 length: 16 residues. V was pared by 5 bases and J by 7 bases, with 16 bases of the junction left unmatched. Germline values: CDR1 MGHRA, CDR2 YSYEKL. Written as DNA, the CDR3 is TGCGCCAGCAGCTTCCCCTGGGACAGCCTAAGGGGTGAAGCTTTCTTT. Amino acids: CASSFPWDSLRGEAFF.

The chain uses TRBV12-3 or TRBV12-4 and TRBJ1-2, with D possibly being TRBD1 (5 bases). The V gene lost 5 bases and the J gene lost 4 bases, with 14 bases spanning the gap. CDR3 length: 14 residues. CDR3 region: CASSTRGGGYGYTF. CDR3 nucleotides: TGTGCCAGCAGTACACGGGGGGGAGGCTATGGCTACACCTTC.

The genes are TRBV20-1 and TRBJ2-3; D not certain. The CDR3 extends over 15 amino acids. With 0 bases removed from V and 0 bases from J, the gap between germline ends came to 10 bases. CDR1 is DFQATT, CDR2 SNEGSKA, per germline (reference sequence). The CDR3 loop reads CSARDRRRSTDTQYF. The CDR3 region has the DNA TGCAGTGCTAGAGATAGGAGACGGAGCACAGATACGCAGTATTTT.

V is TRBV5-5 and J is TRBJ2-3; the D is unclear. V was cut by 2 bases and J by 2 bases, with 9 bases left in between. CDR1 is SGHKS, CDR2 YYEKEE, per germline (reference sequence). This CDR3 comprises 14 residues. In nucleotides, the CDR3 is TGTGCCAGCAGCTTTAAGGGATTCACAGATACGCAGTATTTT. It codes for CASSFKGFTDTQYF. The entire variable domain, with the rest obtained from reference TRBV5-5 and TRBJ2-3, is as follows: DAGVTQSPTHLIKTRGQQVTLRCSPISGHKSVSWYQQVLGQGPQFIFQYYEKEERGRGNFPDRFSARQFPNYSSELNVNALLLGDSALYLCASSFKGFTDTQYFGPGTRLTVL.

The V gene is TRBV5-1, the J gene TRBJ2-1; D assignment may be TRBD1 or TRBD2 (5 bases each). Germline CDR1 and CDR2: SGHRS and YFSETQ. The CDR3 is 15 amino acids. Trimming removed 0 bases at V and 8 bases at J, with 15 bases between. CDR3 sequence: CASSLVTGPMDEQFF. DNA for the CDR3: TGCGCCAGCAGCTTGGTCACGGGGCCTATGGATGAGCAGTTCTTC.

This clonotype was recorded many times. This chain connects TRBV7-2 to TRBJ2-7; D may be TRBD2 (6 bases). V gave up 4 bases and J gave up 7 bases, with 14 bases separating them. The CDR3 covers 13 residues. The germline V gene encodes CDR1 SGHTA and CDR2 FQGNSA. CDR3 sequence (DNA): TGTGCCAGCAGCTATACTAGCACCCTTGAGCAGTACGTC. It yields the protein CASSYTSTLEQYV.

This clonotype was seen only a few times. This chain uses TRBV20-1 with TRBJ2-3, with a tentative D call TRBD1 (7 bases). The germline CDR1 and CDR2 sequences are DFQATT and SNEGSKA (reference sequence). This CDR3 is built from 15 residues. Deletions cut 2 bases from V and 3 bases from J, with 15 bases between. In DNA, the CDR3 is TGCAGTGCTAGAATGGTCAGGGGGAGGACAGATACGCAGTATTTT. It yields the protein CSARMVRGRTDTQYF.

The chain couples TRBV6-1 to TRBJ2-6, with D perhaps TRBD2 (5 bases). Trimming stripped 6 bases from V and 4 bases from J, with 16 bases between. The CDR3 spans 16 residues. Germline CDR1 is MNHNS and CDR2 is SASEGT. CDR3 protein: CASSWTAAGGANVLTF. CDR3 bases: TGTGCCAGCAGCTGGACTGCCGCAGGAGGGGCCAACGTCCTGACTTTC.

This sequence joins TRBV12-3 or TRBV12-4 and TRBJ2-5; TRBD2 matches 7 bases. V dropped 4 bases and J dropped 5; count of bases not matched to a gene: 7. This CDR3 is built from 14 residues. As DNA, the CDR3 is TGTGCCAGCAGTTCTTGGGGGGGGGACGAGACCCAGTACTTC. Translating gives CASSSWGGDETQYF.